These 13 T cell receptor beta chains were sequenced from one sample in a study of blood T cell repertoires in COVID-19. Produced via immunoSEQ multiplex PCR; TCRdb's table is partial and in-frame only. In the table there are 85,000 to 120,000 clones, under 85% of which are singletons. Sequenced input: peripheral blood. These receptor sequences come from a woman in her fifties or sixties with acute or convalescent COVID-19.

The V gene is TRBV29-1, the J gene TRBJ2-2, with 8 bases that match TRBD2. CDR3 length: 13 residues. Germline values: CDR1 SQVTM, CDR2 ANQGSEA. Trimming took 4 bases from V and 6 from J; bases not matched to a gene: 4. CDR3 loop: CSVVGGAAGELFF. As DNA, the CDR3 is TGCAGCGTTGTCGGGGGGGCGGCCGGGGAGCTGTTTTTT.

The genes are TRBV29-1 and TRBJ1-1; 8 positions match TRBD1. The germline V gene has CDR1 SQVTM and CDR2 ANQGSEA. The V and J ends lost 5 bases and 1 base, in that order; junction bases with no gene match: 3. The CDR3 consists of 13 residues. The CDR3 sequence: CSVNQGANTEAFF. The CDR3 bases are TGCAGCGTTAATCAGGGGGCGAACACTGAAGCTTTCTTT.

This chain uses TRBV18 with TRBJ1-3; 8 bases match TRBD1. V was clipped by 4 bases and J by 0 bases; unmatched bases: 5. CDR1 and CDR2 (germline): KGHSH, LQKENI. This CDR3 is 16 amino acids long. CDR3 coding DNA: TGTGCCAGCTCACTGGGACAGGAGGGCTCTGGAAACACCATATATTTT. Its translation: CASSLGQEGSGNTIYF.

CDR3 coding DNA: TGTGCCAGCAGCCCGGGACAGGGAGGGCGTTACACCTTC. This translates into CASSPGQGGRYTF. This sequence joins TRBV28 and TRBJ1-2; 9 bases align to TRBD1. The V gene end was trimmed by 6 bases and the J gene end by 11 bases; junction bases not matched to a gene: 10. From germline, CDR1 is MDHEN and CDR2 SYDVKM. This CDR3 contains 13 residues.

The chain has TRBV12-3 or TRBV12-4 and TRBJ1-1; D ambiguous. The CDR3 runs 12 residues. The V end lost 5 bases, the J end lost 4 bases, and 8 bases lay between the germline ends. The DNA of the CDR3 is TGTGCCAGCAGTCCTCTTGTCACTGAAGCTTTCTTT. Translating gives CASSPLVTEAFF.

The rearrangement links TRBV2 to TRBJ2-3, with D possibly matching TRBD2 (5 bases). Trimming took off 8 bases at V and 0 bases at J, with 12 bases between the two ends. Germline CDR1 SNHLY, CDR2 FYNNEI. The CDR3 covers 14 residues. DNA of the CDR3: TGTGCCAGCGGAAAAGCGGTTAGCACAGATACGCAGTATTTT. Protein sequence: CASGKAVSTDTQYF.

The V gene is TRBV4-1, the J gene TRBJ2-7; 8 nucleotides line up with TRBD1. This CDR3 comprises 16 residues. Per the germline V gene, CDR1 is MGHRA and CDR2 is YSYEKL. V shed 1 base and J 3 bases; nucleotides not matched to a gene: 8. CDR3 in DNA: TGCGCCAGCAGCCAAGCGCCCGGACAGGGATTCTACGAGCAGTACTTC. Translating it yields CASSQAPGQGFYEQYF.

The chain recombines TRBV4-2 with TRBJ2-3; 8 nucleotides align to TRBD2. Germline loops: CDR1 LGHNA, CDR2 YNFKEQ. Losses at the gene ends were 3 bases for V and 0 bases for J; bases not matched to a gene: 11. This CDR3 has 18 residues. CDR3 in amino acids: CASSHNIRAGASTDTQYF. The CDR3 DNA sequence: TGTGCCAGCAGCCACAATATCAGAGCGGGAGCTAGCACAGATACGCAGTATTTT.

The chain couples TRBV5-6 to TRBJ2-7; D remains unclear. The germline CDR1 and CDR2 sequences are SGHDT and YYEEEE. Trimming cost V 0 bases and J 5 bases, with 12 bases left between them. CDR3 length equals 14 residues. In nucleotides, the CDR3 is TGTGCCAGCAGCTTGGGGCGGATATCCCACGAGCAGTACTTC. The encoded protein is CASSLGRISHEQYF.

This rearrangement joins TRBV5-1 to TRBJ1-6; the D gene is possibly TRBD1 (5 bases). Germline V gene lookup returns CDR1 SGHRS and CDR2 YFSETQ. The CDR3 is 15 amino acids. Trimming shortened V by 3 bases and J by 8 bases, and 15 bases separated the two germline ends. The CDR3 region has the DNA TGCGCCAGCAGCTCCGCGGGCGGGACGGATTCACCCCTCCACTTT. Translating gives CASSSAGGTDSPLHF.

The chain joins TRBV5-1 to TRBJ2-5, with TRBD2 identical over 7 bases. Germline V gene data show CDR1 as SGHRS and CDR2 as YFSETQ. V lost 4 bases to trimming and J lost 2 bases; unmatched junction nucleotides: 8. The CDR3 length is 15 residues. Here the CDR3 reads CASSPFLAEQETQYF. The DNA of the CDR3 is TGCGCCAGCAGCCCCTTTCTAGCGGAGCAAGAGACCCAGTACTTC.

This chain links TRBV29-1 with TRBJ1-2; D is uncertain. Per the germline V gene, CDR1 is SQVTM and CDR2 is ANQGSEA. The ends were cut back, 7 bases at V and 5 bases at J, with 14 bases in the middle. The CDR3 sequence is 12 residues long. The CDR3: CSGGGEQYGYTF. CDR3 DNA: TGCAGCGGGGGAGGAGAGCAATATGGCTACACCTTC.

The chain couples TRBV19 to TRBJ2-7, with 9 bases matching TRBD1. V was pared by 4 bases and J by 5 bases, with 6 bases of the junction left unmatched. CDR1 and CDR2 (germline): LNHDA, SQIVND (reference sequence). The CDR3 totals 14 residues. In DNA form, the CDR3 reads TGTGCCAGTAGTACCGGGGACAGGGCCAACGAGCAGTACTTC. Amino acid sequence: CASSTGDRANEQYF. Full variable domain (missing parts from reference TRBV19 and TRBJ2-7): DGGITQSPKYLFRKEGQNVTLSCEQNLNHDAMYWYRQDPGQGLRLIYYSQIVNDFQKGDIAEGYSVSREKKESFPLTVTSAQKNPTAFYLCASSTGDRANEQYFGPGTRLTVT.